This T cell receptor (beta chain) is drawn from a study of T cell changes during pregnancy in multiple sclerosis. The CDR3 has 15 amino acids. From germline, CDR1 is LGHNA and CDR2 YNFKEQ. V lost 1 base, J lost 5 bases, and 7 bases stayed unmatched. Assay used: immunoSEQ multiplex PCR; TCRdb lists only in-frame clones, some missing. The repertoire holds almost 35,000 clones, with roughly 88% as singletons. The chain carries TRBV4-2 and TRBJ2-7; the match to TRBD1 covers 8 bases. The TCR sequence derives from a female donor with multiple sclerosis, enrolled in a pregnancy study. Specimen: CD8+ T cells from peripheral blood mononuclear cells, collected after pregnancy. The CDR3 loop is CASSQGLAGGHEQYF. DNA of the CDR3: TGTGCCAGCAGCCAAGGGTTGGCAGGGGGCCACGAGCAGTACTTC.